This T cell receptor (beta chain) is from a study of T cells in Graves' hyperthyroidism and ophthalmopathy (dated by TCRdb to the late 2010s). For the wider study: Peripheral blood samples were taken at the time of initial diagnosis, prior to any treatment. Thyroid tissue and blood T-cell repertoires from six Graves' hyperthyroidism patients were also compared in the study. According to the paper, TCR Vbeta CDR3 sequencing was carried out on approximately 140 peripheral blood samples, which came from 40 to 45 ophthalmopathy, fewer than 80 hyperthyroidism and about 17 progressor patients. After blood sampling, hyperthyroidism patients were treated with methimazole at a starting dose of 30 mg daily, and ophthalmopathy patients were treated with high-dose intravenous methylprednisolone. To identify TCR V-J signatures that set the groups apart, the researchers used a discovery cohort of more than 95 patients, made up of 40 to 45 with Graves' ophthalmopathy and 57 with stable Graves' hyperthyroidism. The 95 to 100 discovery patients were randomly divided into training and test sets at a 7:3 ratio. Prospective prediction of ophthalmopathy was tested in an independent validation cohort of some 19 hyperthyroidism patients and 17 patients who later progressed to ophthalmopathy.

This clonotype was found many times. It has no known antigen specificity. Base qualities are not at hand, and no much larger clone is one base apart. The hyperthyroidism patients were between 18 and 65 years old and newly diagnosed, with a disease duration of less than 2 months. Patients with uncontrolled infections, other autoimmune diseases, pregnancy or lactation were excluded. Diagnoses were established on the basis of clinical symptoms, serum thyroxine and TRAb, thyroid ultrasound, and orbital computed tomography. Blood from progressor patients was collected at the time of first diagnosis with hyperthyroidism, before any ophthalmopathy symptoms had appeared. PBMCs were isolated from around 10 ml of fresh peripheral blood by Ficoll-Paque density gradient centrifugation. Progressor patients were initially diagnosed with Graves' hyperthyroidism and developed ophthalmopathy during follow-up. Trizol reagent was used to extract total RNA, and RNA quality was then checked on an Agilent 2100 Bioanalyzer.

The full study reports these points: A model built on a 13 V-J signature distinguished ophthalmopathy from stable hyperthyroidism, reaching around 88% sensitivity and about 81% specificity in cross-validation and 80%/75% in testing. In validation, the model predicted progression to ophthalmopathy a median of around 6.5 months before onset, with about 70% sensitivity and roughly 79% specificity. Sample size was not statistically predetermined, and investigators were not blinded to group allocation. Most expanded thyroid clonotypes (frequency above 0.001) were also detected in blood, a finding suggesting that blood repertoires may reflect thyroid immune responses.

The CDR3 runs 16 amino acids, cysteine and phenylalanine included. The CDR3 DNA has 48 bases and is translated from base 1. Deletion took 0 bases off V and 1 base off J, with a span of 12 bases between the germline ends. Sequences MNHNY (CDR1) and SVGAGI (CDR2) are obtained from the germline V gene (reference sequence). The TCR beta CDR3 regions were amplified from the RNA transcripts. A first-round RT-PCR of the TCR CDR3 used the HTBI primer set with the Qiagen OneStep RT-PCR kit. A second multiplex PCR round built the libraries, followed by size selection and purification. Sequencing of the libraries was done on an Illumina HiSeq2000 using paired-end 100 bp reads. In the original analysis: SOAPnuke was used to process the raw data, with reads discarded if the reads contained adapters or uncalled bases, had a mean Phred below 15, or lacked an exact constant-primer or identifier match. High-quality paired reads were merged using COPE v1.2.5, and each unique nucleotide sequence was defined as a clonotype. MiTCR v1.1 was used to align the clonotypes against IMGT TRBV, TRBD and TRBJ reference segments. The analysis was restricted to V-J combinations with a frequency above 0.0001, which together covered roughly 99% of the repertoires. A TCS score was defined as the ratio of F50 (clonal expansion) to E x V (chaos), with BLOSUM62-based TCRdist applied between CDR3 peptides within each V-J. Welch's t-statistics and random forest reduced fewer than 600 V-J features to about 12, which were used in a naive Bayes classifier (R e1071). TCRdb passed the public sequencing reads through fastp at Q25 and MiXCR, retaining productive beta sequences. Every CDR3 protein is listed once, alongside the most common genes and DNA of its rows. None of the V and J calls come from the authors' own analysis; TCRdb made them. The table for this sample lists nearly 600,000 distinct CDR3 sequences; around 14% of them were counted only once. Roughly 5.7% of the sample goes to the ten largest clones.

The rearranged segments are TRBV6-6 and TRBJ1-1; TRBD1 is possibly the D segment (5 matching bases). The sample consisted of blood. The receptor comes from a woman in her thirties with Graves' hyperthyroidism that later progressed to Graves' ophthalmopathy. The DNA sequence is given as TGTGCCAGCAGTTACTCGGGGGGAGTAAGGAACACTGAAGCTTTCTTT. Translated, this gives CASSYSGGVRNTEAFF.